This T cell receptor (beta chain) was sequenced during a study of T cell changes during pregnancy in multiple sclerosis. The CDR3 totals 16 residues. V lost 3 bases and J lost 3; bases outside the gene matches: 9. Per the germline V gene, CDR1 is SGHDT and CDR2 is YYEEEE. Assay: immunoSEQ multiplex PCR; the TCRdb copy retains only in-frame clones and omits some. The sample contains roughly 87,000 clones, 80% to 95% of which appear only once. The rearrangement links TRBV5-6 to TRBJ1-2; 9 nucleotides line up with TRBD1. The sequence was collected from a female donor in good health, enrolled as a control in a pregnancy study. The sequencing used peripheral blood, collected in the third trimester of pregnancy. The CDR3: CASSSGTGGRHYGYTF. The DNA for the CDR3 is TGTGCCAGCAGCTCTGGAACAGGGGGCCGTCACTATGGCTACACCTTC. The variable domain in full, completed from reference TRBV5-6 and TRBJ1-2, reads DAGVTQSPTHLIKTRGQQVTLRCSPKSGHDTVSWYQQALGQGPQFIFQYYEEEERQRGNFPDRFSGHQFPNYSSELNVNALLLGDSALYLCASSSGTGGRHYGYTFGSGTRLTVV.